This TCR beta chain was captured in a study of cytomegalovirus exposure and HLA in healthy donors. The germline CDR1 and CDR2 sequences are SGHNT and YYREEE (reference sequence). The CDR3 is 14 amino acids. General study findings and limits: Cytomegalovirus status was reportedly diagnosed by the classifier with high specificity and sensitivity. In presence/absence analyses, roughly uniform sequencing depth across donors was assumed. Some TCR beta chains (roughly 160 of them) were listed as cytomegalovirus-associated.

Use of 60 Vbeta and 13 Jbeta primers characterized the PCR. Method: immunoSEQ multiplex PCR; TCRdb's copy keeps in-frame clones and lacks some. There are 200,000 to 250,000 clones in the sample; 75% to 90% occur only once, and 1% lies in the top ten. This clone was seen a handful of times. As yet, its antigen is unknown. The chain joins TRBV5-4 to TRBJ2-3, with D perhaps matching TRBD2 (7 bases). The specimen was PBMCs. The clonotype comes from a woman under 30 in good health and CMV-seronegative. The CDR3 loop is CASTWAGAEDTQYF. The CDR3 DNA reads TGTGCTTCTACGTGGGCGGGGGCGGAAGATACGCAGTATTTT.